A selection of T cell receptor beta chains follows, all from one sample in a study of CD4 T cells in relation to SARS-CoV-2 and coronaviruses. Profiled with immunoSEQ multiplex PCR; TCRdb holds only in-frame clones, not every one. The repertoire includes some 22,000 clones, about 70% of them detected once, and about 10% sits in the top ten. These receptors are not linked to any known antigen. Sequenced: CD4+ T cells from PBMCs, cultured in vitro. These receptors were obtained from a human donor in good health. CDR3s include the opening cysteine and the closing phenylalanine or tryptophan. D genes are given only for firm matches. Only some rows state a clone size, as once, few, many or a class for expanded clones.

j_gene: TRBJ2-5; d_gene: TRBD1; abundance: .; v_gene: TRBV25-1; CDR3aa: CASSDSGTGVETQYF; CDR3nt: TGTGCCAGCAGTGATTCTGGGACAGGGGTAGAGACCCAGTACTTC
j_gene: TRBJ1-5; d_gene: .; abundance: few; v_gene: TRBV5-6; CDR3aa: CASRLRDPKLPQHF; CDR3nt: TGTGCCAGCAGACTCAGGGATCCGAAATTGCCCCAGCATTTT
j_gene: TRBJ2-5; d_gene: .; abundance: .; v_gene: TRBV19; CDR3aa: CASSIRGLETQYF; CDR3nt: TGTGCCAGTAGTATACGGGGGTTAGAGACCCAGTACTTC
j_gene: TRBJ2-5; d_gene: .; abundance: few; v_gene: TRBV5-4; CDR3aa: CASSAQVGVTQYF; CDR3nt: TGTGCCAGCAGCGCCCAAGTCGGGGTGACCCAGTACTTC
j_gene: TRBJ1-5; d_gene: .; abundance: few; v_gene: TRBV7-8; CDR3aa: CASSPRRGDQPQHF; CDR3nt: TGTGCCAGCAGCCCCCGAAGGGGGGATCAGCCCCAGCATTTT
j_gene: TRBJ1-6; d_gene: .; abundance: .; v_gene: TRBV9; CDR3aa: CASSVEEGSPLHF; CDR3nt: TGTGCCAGCAGCGTAGAGGAAGGATCACCCCTCCACTTT
j_gene: TRBJ2-1; d_gene: .; abundance: .; v_gene: TRBV24-1; CDR3aa: CATSAYRVPSGDTYNEQFF; CDR3nt: TGTGCCACCAGTGCCTACAGGGTCCCTAGCGGAGATACTTACAATGAGCAGTTCTTC
j_gene: TRBJ1-2; d_gene: .; abundance: .; v_gene: TRBV2; CDR3aa: CASSEFLGLNF; CDR3nt: TGTGCCAGCAGTGAATTCCTGGGTCTAAACTTC
j_gene: TRBJ2-7; d_gene: TRBD1; abundance: .; v_gene: TRBV18; CDR3aa: CASSPRPGQASYEQYF; CDR3nt: TGTGCCAGCTCACCTAGGCCGGGACAGGCCTCCTACGAGCAGTACTTC
j_gene: TRBJ1-6; d_gene: .; abundance: .; v_gene: TRBV6-2/TRBV6-3; CDR3aa: CASSYSSSQEWGGPYNSPLHF; CDR3nt: TGTGCCAGCAGTTACTCGAGCAGCCAAGAATGGGGAGGTCCCTATAATTCACCCCTCCACTTT
j_gene: TRBJ1-1; d_gene: TRBD1; abundance: .; v_gene: TRBV6-5; CDR3aa: CASTPDGQGRAFF; CDR3nt: TGTGCCAGCACCCCGGATGGACAGGGTCGAGCTTTCTTT
j_gene: TRBJ2-1; d_gene: TRBD2; abundance: .; v_gene: TRBV6-2/TRBV6-3; CDR3aa: CASSYSGATSGGANEQFF; CDR3nt: TGTGCCAGCAGTTACTCGGGGGCCACTAGCGGGGGGGCGAATGAGCAGTTCTTC
j_gene: TRBJ1-5; d_gene: TRBD1; abundance: .; v_gene: TRBV10-3; CDR3aa: CAISESVGGLNQPQHF; CDR3nt: TGTGCCATCAGTGAGTCGGTAGGGGGCCTCAATCAGCCCCAGCATTTT
j_gene: TRBJ2-1; d_gene: TRBD2; abundance: few; v_gene: TRBV7-9; CDR3aa: CASSYGTSDNEQFF; CDR3nt: TGTGCCAGCAGCTACGGGACTAGCGACAATGAGCAGTTCTTC
j_gene: TRBJ2-1; d_gene: TRBD1; abundance: .; v_gene: TRBV18; CDR3aa: CASSPRDREIYNEQFF; CDR3nt: TGTGCCAGCTCACCAAGGGACAGGGAGATTTACAATGAGCAGTTCTTC
j_gene: TRBJ1-5; d_gene: TRBD1; abundance: .; v_gene: TRBV4-3; CDR3aa: CASSQDSRRGRSVSNQPQHF; CDR3nt: TGCGCCAGCAGCCAAGACAGCCGCAGGGGGCGTAGTGTGAGCAATCAGCCCCAGCATTTT
j_gene: TRBJ1-2; d_gene: TRBD1; abundance: few; v_gene: TRBV6-5; CDR3aa: CASSPDRGGGYTF; CDR3nt: TGTGCCAGCAGCCCCGACAGGGGCGGTGGCTACACCTTC
j_gene: TRBJ1-2; d_gene: .; abundance: .; v_gene: TRBV5-1; CDR3aa: CASSPDGLSGYTF; CDR3nt: TGCGCCAGCAGCCCGGACGGCTTAAGTGGCTACACCTTC
j_gene: TRBJ2-1; d_gene: .; abundance: .; v_gene: TRBV4-2; CDR3aa: CASSQDLSVPYNEQFF; CDR3nt: TGTGCCAGCAGCCAAGATCTAAGCGTACCCTACAATGAGCAGTTCTTC
j_gene: TRBJ2-5; d_gene: .; abundance: .; v_gene: TRBV7-2; CDR3aa: CASREGGVGETQYF; CDR3nt: TGTGCCAGCAGAGAGGGCGGGGTAGGCGAGACCCAGTACTTC
j_gene: TRBJ2-3; d_gene: TRBD2; abundance: .; v_gene: TRBV5-1; CDR3aa: CASRRLAGALFADTQYF; CDR3nt: TGCGCCAGCAGAAGACTAGCGGGGGCCCTCTTCGCGGATACGCAGTATTTT
j_gene: TRBJ2-7; d_gene: TRBD2; abundance: .; v_gene: TRBV30; CDR3aa: CAWRRRLAGDYEQYF; CDR3nt: TGTGCCTGGAGAAGGAGGCTAGCGGGAGATTACGAGCAGTACTTC
j_gene: TRBJ1-2; d_gene: .; abundance: .; v_gene: TRBV9; CDR3aa: CASSQLGAGGYTF; CDR3nt: TGTGCCAGCAGTCAACTCGGGGCGGGAGGCTACACCTTC
j_gene: TRBJ1-5; d_gene: TRBD1; abundance: .; v_gene: TRBV19; CDR3aa: CASNPGQGAQPQHF; CDR3nt: TGTGCCAGTAACCCGGGACAGGGGGCTCAGCCCCAGCATTTT
j_gene: TRBJ2-2; d_gene: TRBD1; abundance: .; v_gene: TRBV7-2; CDR3aa: CASRRDRGVTGELFF; CDR3nt: TGTGCCAGCAGGCGGGACAGGGGGGTCACCGGGGAGCTGTTTTTT
j_gene: TRBJ2-7; d_gene: .; abundance: once; v_gene: TRBV2; CDR3aa: CASSEGTSF; CDR3nt: TGTGCCAGCAGTGAAGGCACTTCCTTC
j_gene: TRBJ1-4; d_gene: TRBD1; abundance: few; v_gene: TRBV2; CDR3aa: CASRGTGGTEKLFF; CDR3nt: TGTGCCAGCAGAGGGACAGGGGGCACTGAAAAACTGTTTTTT
j_gene: TRBJ2-1; d_gene: .; abundance: .; v_gene: TRBV3-1/TRBV3-2; CDR3aa: CASSQLRSRDIINEQFF; CDR3nt: TGTGCCAGCAGCCAACTGAGGTCTAGGGATATAATCAATGAGCAGTTCTTC
j_gene: TRBJ2-3; d_gene: TRBD2; abundance: .; v_gene: TRBV18; CDR3aa: CASSPSIGGAGTQYF; CDR3nt: TGTGCCAGCTCACCATCGATCGGGGGGGCTGGTACGCAGTATTTT
j_gene: TRBJ2-5; d_gene: .; abundance: once; v_gene: TRBV5-5; CDR3aa: CASSLAVETQYF; CDR3nt: TGTGCCAGCAGCTTGGCCGTGGAGACCCAGTACTTC